The sequence of this T cell receptor beta chain was determined in a study of vaccination and CD4 T cells after COVID-19. Study information: Cells were stimulated with overlapping spike peptides from SARS-CoV-2, HCoV-NL63, HCoV-OC43 and HCoV-229E.

Study conclusions and caveats: Post-vaccination, and not before, a median roughly 90% of reactive clones appeared in convalescent patients.

The CDR3 spans 12 residues. CDR1 is DFQATT and CDR2 is SNEGSKA in the germline V gene (reference sequence). The V and J ends lost 6 bases and 3 bases respectively, with 11 bases between them. Sequenced with the Oncomine TCR Beta short-read assay was DNA taken from cultured CD4+ T cells. Extraction of genomic DNA was performed on cultured CD4+ T cells. TCRdb re-called the PCR reads through MiXCR, storing one row per CDR3 protein. The sample has about 20,000 distinct CDR3 sequences, around 52% seen once. As regards this clonotype: Its antigen remains unidentified.

Indicated treatment: roughly ten-day PBMC culture with coronavirus spike peptide pools or control peptides (ViraFEST assay). The chain couples TRBV20-1 to TRBJ1-2; D gene uncertain. The source of this sequence is a human donor who had recovered from COVID-19. The specimen sequenced was CD4+ T cells from blood, cultured in vitro. In DNA form, the CDR3 reads TGCAGTGCCCCGAACATGGACTATGGCTACACCTTC. It yields the protein CSAPNMDYGYTF.